These 19 T cell receptor beta chains came from one sample sequenced in a study of PD-1 blockade in mismatch repair-deficient tumors. Repertoires were generated with immunoSEQ multiplex PCR, while TCRdb's copy carries only in-frame clones and drops some. In the table there are approximately 60,000 clones, 88% of which are singletons. The sample in question was peripheral blood, obtained 52 weeks after starting pembrolizumab. The receptors here all came from an adult with mismatch repair-deficient cancer.

This clone was counted a single time. The rearrangement joins TRBV9 to TRBJ1-1, with TRBD1 as a possible D gene (5 bases). Germline V lookup: CDR1 SGDLS, CDR2 YYNGEE. This CDR3 is 16 amino acids long. V was pared by 3 bases and J by 5 bases, with 20 bases between. The CDR3 DNA sequence: TGTGCCAGCAGCGGAGCCCAAAACGGGGGTGGTACTGAAGCTTTCTTT. Encoded protein: CASSGAQNGGGTEAFF. The whole variable domain, filled in from reference TRBV9 and TRBJ1-1, reads DSGVTQTPKHLITATGQRVTLRCSPRSGDLSVYWYQQSLDQGLQFLIQYYNGEERAKGNILERFSAQQFPDLHSELNLSSLELGDSALYFCASSGAQNGGGTEAFFGQGTRLTVV.

The V and J genes are TRBV27 and TRBJ2-7, with D perhaps given as TRBD1 or TRBD2 (5 bases each). Trimming pared 0 bases from V and 3 bases from J, leaving 15 bases between. Germline V gene data show CDR1 as MNHEY and CDR2 as SMNVEV (reference sequence). This CDR3 region has 16 residues. The CDR3 loop is CASSLSTGRILYEQYF. DNA for the CDR3: TGTGCCAGCAGTTTATCCACGGGACGGATACTCTACGAGCAGTACTTC.

The gene calls are TRBV19 and TRBJ2-1; the match to TRBD2 covers 8 bases. The CDR3 sequence is 13 residues long. Germline CDR1 is LNHDA and CDR2 is SQIVND (reference sequence). V shed 9 bases, J shed 0 bases, and the junction held 1 base outside the gene matches. CDR3 in amino acids: CASGRASYNEQFF. DNA of the CDR3: TGTGCCAGCGGGAGGGCCTCCTACAATGAGCAGTTCTTC.

V and J are TRBV7-9 and TRBJ2-1, with 9 bases identical to TRBD2. The CDR3 length is 18 residues. The V and J ends lost 1 base and 4 bases, in that order; junction bases with no gene match: 11. Germline V gene data show CDR1 as SEHNR and CDR2 as FQNEAQ (reference sequence). The CDR3 DNA is TGTGCCAGCAGCTTAGTAACGCTGAGCGGGAGGCAATACAATGAGCAGTTCTTC. It is translated as CASSLVTLSGRQYNEQFF.

The chain is built from TRBV9 and TRBJ2-7; 8 bases map to TRBD2. From germline, CDR1 is SGDLS and CDR2 YYNGEE. V lost 5 bases and J lost 4; bases outside the gene matches: 11. The CDR3 totals 15 residues. CDR3 protein: CASSVGVAGLYEQYF. The CDR3 bases are TGTGCCAGCAGTGTCGGGGTAGCGGGACTTTACGAGCAGTACTTC.

This clone appeared once. The CDR3 protein is CASSVDGFTEAFF. DNA of the CDR3: TGTGCCAGCAGCGTAGACGGATTCACTGAAGCTTTCTTT. The chain carries TRBV9 and TRBJ1-1; D not certain. Germline CDR1 is SGDLS and CDR2 is YYNGEE. The CDR3 totals 13 residues. V gave up 0 bases and J gave up 4 bases, with 7 bases separating them.

The chain links TRBV4-2 to TRBJ2-7; D gene uncertain. The CDR3 runs 12 residues. V shed 3 bases and J shed 5 bases, with 8 bases lying between them. CDR1 and CDR2 (germline): LGHNA, YNFKEQ. In DNA form, the CDR3 reads TGTGCCAGCAGCCAGGATCCCCACGAGCAGTACTTC. Translation: CASSQDPHEQYF.

The V and J genes are TRBV6-6 and TRBJ2-7; the D gene is possibly TRBD1 (5 bases). The V gene's germline CDR1 is MNHNY and CDR2 SVGAGI (reference sequence). The CDR3 covers 14 residues. V lost 7 bases and J 0 bases, leaving 13 bases between the germline ends. CDR3 sequence (DNA): TGTGCCAGCATCGGACATCCGCGCTCCTACGAGCAGTACTTC. This encodes CASIGHPRSYEQYF.

V is TRBV7-6 and J is TRBJ2-2; possible D gene TRBD1, 6 bases. Trimming left V 4 bases short and J 6 bases short, with 12 bases between. From germline, CDR1 is SGHVS and CDR2 FNYEAQ. This CDR3 region has 14 residues. As DNA, the CDR3 is TGTGCCAGCAGCTCCACAGGGATTCCCGGGGAGCTGTTTTTT. It specifies CASSSTGIPGELFF. The full variable domain, with the rest looked up from reference TRBV7-6 and TRBJ2-2, is GAGVSQSPRYKVTKRGQDVALRCDPISGHVSLYWYRQALGQGPEFLTYFNYEAQQDKSGLPNDRFSAERPEGSISTLTIQRTEQRDSAMYRCASSSTGIPGELFFGEGSRLTVL.

The chain employs TRBV18 and TRBJ1-1; a possible D gene is TRBD1 (5 bases). Looked up from germline, CDR1 is KGHSH and CDR2 is LQKENI. This CDR3 is 13 amino acids long. Between the trimmed V and J ends, which lost 4 bases and 4 bases, there was a span of 10 bases. This CDR3 reads CASSRGVLTEAFF. CDR3 bases: TGTGCCAGCTCACGAGGGGTGCTCACTGAAGCTTTCTTT.

Comment on this clone: At one boundary the junction diverges from the germline segment, which might be a read error. The chain has TRBV9 and TRBJ1-3; no clear D. In germline, CDR1 is SGDLS, CDR2 YYNGEE. The CDR3 is 17 residues long. CDR3 residues: CASSSNRNTPSRNTIYF. CDR3 nucleotide sequence: TGTGCCAGCAGCTCAAACCGGAATACCCCCTCTAGAAACACCATATATTTT.

V is TRBV15 and J is TRBJ2-3; 7 positions agree with TRBD2. This CDR3 has 14 amino acids. V trimming: 8 bases; J trimming: 2 bases; junction bases outside the gene matches: 7. Germline loops: CDR1 LNHNV, CDR2 YYDKDF (reference sequence). The CDR3 sequence: CATGGVSTTDTQYF. DNA of the CDR3: TGTGCCACCGGGGGGGTGTCCACCACAGATACGCAGTATTTT. Complete variable domain (other parts from reference TRBV15 and TRBJ2-3): DAMVIQNPRYQVTQFGKPVTLSCSQTLNHNVMYWYQQKSSQAPKLLFHYYDKDFNNEADTPDNFQSRRPNTSFCFLDIRSPGLGDTAMYLCATGGVSTTDTQYFGPGTRLTVL.

The chain recombines TRBV28 with TRBJ2-2; 10 positions agree with TRBD1. In germline, CDR1 is MDHEN, CDR2 SYDVKM. V gave up 7 bases and J gave up 6 bases; unmatched junction bases: 23. CDR3 length equals 20 residues. This CDR3 is CASTLLKFTGRQGAAGELFF. As DNA, the CDR3 is TGTGCCAGCACCCTACTCAAGTTTACGGGGAGACAGGGGGCGGCCGGGGAGCTGTTTTTT.

V usage is TRBV5-4 and J usage is TRBJ2-7; the match to TRBD2 covers 9 bases. CDR3 size: 17 residues. Germline-derived CDR1 and CDR2 are SGHNT and YYREEE (reference sequence). V lost 4 bases, J lost 3 bases, and 14 bases stayed unmatched. The CDR3 protein is CASSQFLAGTGYYEQYF. The CDR3 bases are TGTGCCAGCAGCCAATTCCTAGCGGGAACCGGTTACTACGAGCAGTACTTC.

The chain uses TRBV27 and TRBJ2-5; D ambiguous. V was cut by 5 bases and J by 4 bases, with 11 bases left in between. Germline lookup yields CDR1 MNHEY and CDR2 SMNVEV (reference sequence). The CDR3 has 13 residues. The CDR3: CASSPHLGETQYF. The DNA for the CDR3 is TGTGCCAGCAGTCCCCACCTCGGAGAGACCCAGTACTTC.

J is TRBJ2-3 and V is TRBV27, with 10 bases aligning to TRBD1. Losses at the gene ends were 5 bases for V and 6 bases for J; bases not matched to a gene: 8. CDR1 MNHEY and CDR2 SMNVEV come from the germline V gene (reference sequence). CDR3 size: 15 residues. The CDR3 region has the DNA TGTGCCAGCAGTCCCCTGGACAGGGGGGGGGATACGCAGTATTTT. This translates into CASSPLDRGGDTQYF.

The V call is TRBV6-5, the J call TRBJ2-5; D not certain. Germline loops: CDR1 MNHEY, CDR2 SVGAGI. This CDR3 is built from 16 residues. Trimming shortened V by 1 base and J by 5 bases, and 17 bases separated the two germline ends. CDR3 in DNA: TGTGCCAGCAGTTACTATACTGCACAATGGCGTGAGACCCAGTACTTC. Translation gives CASSYYTAQWRETQYF.

The J gene is TRBJ2-3, the V gene TRBV9, with D unresolved. Trimming took off 0 bases at V and 0 bases at J, with 8 bases between the two ends. This CDR3 contains 15 residues. The germline V gene encodes CDR1 SGDLS and CDR2 YYNGEE. The CDR3 is CASSVEGLSTDTQYF. DNA of the CDR3: TGTGCCAGCAGCGTAGAGGGCCTTAGCACAGATACGCAGTATTTT.

This sequence joins TRBV13 and TRBJ1-1; 10 nucleotides match TRBD1. This CDR3 has 16 amino acids. Germline V lookup: CDR1 PRHDT, CDR2 FYEKMQ (reference sequence). V lost 5 bases to trimming and J lost 5 bases; unmatched junction nucleotides: 11. The CDR3 DNA is TGTGCCAGCAGCACTAGACAGGGGGCTTCGTGGACTGAAGCTTTCTTT. It codes for CASSTRQGASWTEAFF.